Included here is one TCR beta chain sequence, with context. Its antigen is not identified. This may be a read error, as it is one base from a much larger clone. This specimen belongs to a study of T cell repertoires in cytomegalovirus infection. Points from the study as a whole: CMV-specific TCR beta clonotypes restricted by HLA-C were the ones dominating the ex vivo response.

TCRdb passed the reads through MiXCR, listing each CDR3 protein once. The sample records about 240,000 distinct CDR3 sequences, roughly 6.5% being singletons. The specimen sequenced was PBMCs. This TCR was recovered from a human donor in good health (CMV status not recorded). Some clones in this sample may be carry-over from other donors' samples.

CDR3 loop: CASSPREGSYEQFF. DNA of the CDR3: TGTGCCAGCAGTCCAAGAGAGGGCTCCTATGAGCAGTTCTTC. This chain connects TRBV27 to TRBJ2-1; D might be TRBD2 (5 bases). In germline, CDR1 is MNHEY, CDR2 SMNVEV (reference sequence). CDR3 length: 14 residues. Trimming took 5 bases from V and 8 from J, leaving 16 bases between them.